What follows are 4 T cell receptor beta chains derived from one specimen sequenced in a study of blood T cell repertoires in COVID-19. Repertoires were generated with immunoSEQ multiplex PCR, while TCRdb's copy carries only in-frame clones and drops some. The sample contains more than 250,000 clones, 75% to 85% of which appear only once. Sequencing input: peripheral blood. Receptor source: a man aged 50 to 60 with active or convalescent COVID-19.

This clone showed up just once. The chain employs TRBV7-9 and TRBJ1-1; D unresolved. CDR3 length: 15 residues. The V end was cut by 5 bases, the J end by 3 bases, with 16 bases between. Germline V gene sequence: CDR1 SEHNR, CDR2 FQNEAQ (reference sequence). CDR3 coding DNA: TGTGCCAGCAGCCTGATCGGCTTTCGGGACACTGAAGCTTTCTTT. This sequence encodes CASSLIGFRDTEAFF.

The chain recombines TRBV18 with TRBJ1-2, with a tentative D call TRBD1 (5 bases). The CDR3 is 15 amino acids. Germline assignment: CDR1 KGHSH and CDR2 LQKENI. With 5 bases removed from V and 6 bases from J, the gap between germline ends came to 19 bases. The CDR3 here is CASSSRESLGDGYTF. The CDR3 DNA reads as TGTGCCAGCTCATCCCGGGAGTCACTAGGGGATGGCTACACCTTC.

J is TRBJ1-1 and V is TRBV6-2 or TRBV6-3, with D possibly being TRBD1 (6 bases). V was pared by 0 bases and J by 4 bases, with 9 bases between. This CDR3 has 14 amino acids. In germline, CDR1 is MNHEY, CDR2 SVGEGT. The CDR3, as DNA: TGTGCCAGCAGTTACTCGCGGACAGTCACTGAAGCTTTCTTT. This encodes CASSYSRTVTEAFF.

V usage is TRBV5-1 and J usage is TRBJ1-6; D perhaps matches TRBD1 (5 bases). The CDR3 spans 15 residues. Trimming pared 6 bases from V and 7 bases from J, leaving 17 bases between. CDR1 and CDR2 (germline): SGHRS, YFSETQ. The CDR3 loop reads CASTQGPGLNSPLHF. The CDR3 region has the DNA TGCGCCAGCACGCAGGGCCCAGGCCTCAATTCACCCCTCCACTTT.